This TCR beta chain was identified in a study of ipilimumab plus nivolumab after autologous stem cell transplantation. V lost 2 bases and J lost 2, with 12 bases in between. This CDR3 contains 15 residues. Germline CDR1 is SGHTA and CDR2 is FQGNSA. Through week 26, nivolumab 3 mg/kg IV was given weeks 1, 4, 7, 10, then biweekly. Produced via immunoSEQ multiplex PCR; TCRdb's table is partial and in-frame only. The profile shows fewer than 85,000 clones, 83% of them singletons. This specimen consisted of PBMCs, obtained in a trial of ipilimumab plus nivolumab as post-transplant consolidation. This chain links TRBV7-2 with TRBJ2-5, with D possibly TRBD1 on 5 matching bases. This TCR was recovered from a male donor with diffuse large B-cell lymphoma. The DNA of the CDR3 is TGTGCCAGCAGCTTAAATTGGGGCTTTCAAGAGACCCAGTACTTC. It translates to CASSLNWGFQETQYF.